The 4 T cell receptor beta chains below all came from one sample that was sequenced in a study of cytomegalovirus exposure and HLA in healthy donors. It was with 60 Vbeta and 13 Jbeta primers that the PCR ran. The method was immunoSEQ multiplex PCR; TCRdb's version includes in-frame clones alone and lacks a portion of them. The sample carries under 200,000 clones, under 80% recorded once. Input material: PBMCs. The receptors originated from a woman aged 25 to 39 in good health and CMV-seronegative.

The chain has TRBV19 and TRBJ1-2; 8 nucleotides line up with TRBD1. This CDR3 comprises 13 residues. J lost 3 bases, V lost 8 bases, and 5 bases had no gene match. Germline CDR1 is LNHDA and CDR2 is SQIVND (reference sequence). The CDR3 loop reads CASSGGLDYGYTF. CDR3 DNA: TGTGCCAGTTCAGGGGGCTTGGACTATGGCTACACCTTC.

The J gene is TRBJ2-1, the V gene TRBV11-2; weak D call: TRBD1 (5 bases). The CDR3 has 14 amino acids. Trimming removed 1 base from V and 10 bases from J, with 14 bases in between. Per germline, CDR1 SGHAT and CDR2 FQNNGV. The CDR3 region has the DNA TGTGCCAGCAGCTTAGGCTTAGGGGTGAAGGAGCAGTTCTTC. It codes for CASSLGLGVKEQFF.

V usage is TRBV6-1 and J usage is TRBJ2-7; D is unresolved. CDR1 and CDR2 (germline): MNHNS, SASEGT. This CDR3 is built from 12 residues. V lost 5 bases, J lost 4 bases, and 9 bases lay in between. DNA of the CDR3: TGTGCCAGCAGTTTCAATAGTTACGAGCAGTACTTC. This translates into CASSFNSYEQYF.

This chain's CDR3 is CASSPYRGSYNEQFF. The CDR3 DNA sequence: TGTGCCAGCAGCCCCTACAGGGGTTCCTACAATGAGCAGTTCTTC. This chain joins TRBV11-3 and TRBJ2-1; TRBD1 matches 7 bases. V lost 5 bases and J lost 1; bases outside the gene matches: 5. The CDR3 contains 15 residues. Germline V gives CDR1 SGHNT, CDR2 YENEEA.